The 21 T cell receptor beta chains given below trace back to one sample, sequenced in a study of OX40 agonist ivuxolimab in advanced cancers. Assay used: immunoSEQ multiplex PCR; TCRdb lists only in-frame clones, some missing. The data show approximately 50,000 clones, roughly 80% seen once. Here the sequenced sample was CD4+ or CD8+ T cells sorted from blood, taken in a trial of the OX40 agonist ivuxolimab. The receptor source for this set is an adult with an advanced solid tumor such as melanoma, head and neck, liver or kidney cancer.

This sequence joins TRBV2 and TRBJ2-5; 12 nucleotides agree with TRBD2. The ends lost 6 bases at V and 7 bases at J; junction bases unmatched: 6. This CDR3 has 14 amino acids. Germline V gene sequence: CDR1 SNHLY, CDR2 FYNNEI. The CDR3 DNA sequence: TGTGCCAGCAGGTTGCTAGCGGGAGGGGGGACCCAGTACTTC. Translated: CASRLLAGGGTQYF.

This clone was detected only a few times. This chain links TRBV28 with TRBJ2-7; unclear D gene. Between the trimmed V and J ends, which lost 6 bases and 6 bases, there was a span of 12 bases. CDR1 MDHEN and CDR2 SYDVKM come from the germline V gene. The CDR3 has 12 amino acids. The CDR3 nucleotides are TGTGCCAGCAGCTTTACTATCGGCGAGCAGTACTTC. This gives the protein CASSFTIGEQYF. The whole variable domain, filled in from reference TRBV28 and TRBJ2-7, reads DVKVTQSSRYLVKRTGEKVFLECVQDMDHENMFWYRQDPGLGLRLIYFSYDVKMKEKGDIPEGYSVSREKKERFSLILESASTNQTSMYLCASSFTIGEQYFGPGTRLTVT.

The CDR3 sequence: CASSWSTNEKLFF. The CDR3 DNA reads as TGTGCCAGCAGCTGGAGTACTAATGAAAAACTGTTTTTT. The genes are TRBV7-2 and TRBJ1-4; D unclear. There are 13 residues in the CDR3. Germline V CDR1 and CDR2: SGHTA, FQGNSA. V lost 4 bases and J 2 bases, leaving 5 bases between the germline ends.

This chain connects TRBV19 to TRBJ1-3; possibly TRBD1 for D (6 bases). Between the trimmed V and J ends, which lost 9 bases and 4 bases, there was a span of 10 bases. Per germline, CDR1 LNHDA and CDR2 SQIVND (reference sequence). The CDR3 loop spans 12 amino acids. This CDR3 reads CASGQSGNTIYF. The CDR3 DNA is TGTGCCAGCGGACAGAGCGGAAACACCATATATTTT.

This chain links TRBV14 with TRBJ2-7; 10 nucleotides align to TRBD1. The CDR3 loop spans 18 amino acids. The junction had 12 bases not matched to a gene; V was cut back by 4 bases and J by 0 bases. The germline gives CDR1 SGHDN, CDR2 FVKESK. CDR3 region: CASSRRQGAGRFSYEQYF. DNA of the CDR3: TGTGCCAGCAGCCGCCGACAGGGGGCCGGGAGATTCTCCTACGAGCAGTACTTC.

The chain recombines TRBV5-5 with TRBJ2-1; TRBD1 matches at 8 bases. Germline CDR1 and CDR2: SGHKS and YYEKEE (reference sequence). The junction had 3 bases not matched to a gene; V was cut back by 4 bases and J by 0 bases. The CDR3 is 15 amino acids. This CDR3 reads CASSPTGASYNEQFF. The CDR3, as DNA: TGTGCCAGCAGCCCGACAGGGGCCTCCTACAATGAGCAGTTCTTC.

The V gene is TRBV5-5, the J gene TRBJ1-2; D unclear. The germline V gene has CDR1 SGHKS and CDR2 YYEKEE (reference sequence). V dropped 4 bases and J dropped 4 bases, with 11 bases sitting between them. The CDR3 totals 13 residues. The CDR3 sequence is CASSLDSIYGYTF. Here the CDR3 DNA reads TGTGCCAGCAGCCTGGACTCGATCTATGGCTACACCTTC.

The chain recombines TRBV15 with TRBJ2-7; D call uncertain. The germline CDR1 and CDR2 sequences are LNHNV and YYDKDF (reference sequence). The CDR3 sequence is 13 residues long. V lost 6 bases, J lost 6 bases, and 15 bases lay in between. This CDR3 reads CATSPVRHVEQYF. DNA of the CDR3: TGTGCCACCAGTCCGGTTCGTCATGTCGAGCAGTACTTC.

The chain has TRBV18 and TRBJ1-6; 9 nucleotides align to TRBD1. The CDR3 sequence is 16 residues long. The ends lost 0 bases at V and 7 bases at J; junction bases unmatched: 4. Germline V gives CDR1 KGHSH, CDR2 LQKENI. CDR3 in DNA: TGTGCCAGCTCACCACCGGGGACAGGGAGGAATTCACCCCTCCACTTT. This gives the protein CASSPPGTGRNSPLHF.

V is TRBV10-3 and J is TRBJ1-1, with 10 nucleotides matching TRBD1. The germline gives CDR1 ENHRY, CDR2 SYGVKD. J lost 3 bases, V lost 10 bases, and 14 bases had no gene match. CDR3 length: 16 residues. The CDR3, as DNA: TGTGCCACCCGAGGACAGGGGGGAGATCGTGACACTGAAGCTTTCTTT. It translates to CATRGQGGDRDTEAFF.

The chain recombines TRBV2 with TRBJ1-5, with a tentative D call TRBD1 (6 bases). V was shortened by 6 bases and J by 7 bases, with 16 bases between the two germline ends. Germline lookup yields CDR1 SNHLY and CDR2 FYNNEI. The CDR3 contains 14 residues. CDR3 coding DNA: TGTGCCAGCAGGCGGGACACAGGCTACCAGCCCCAGCATTTT. As protein: CASRRDTGYQPQHF.

The chain joins TRBV6-5 to TRBJ1-5; the D gene is possibly TRBD1 (5 bases). V dropped 6 bases and J dropped 9 bases, with 18 bases sitting between them. The CDR3 contains 14 residues. Looked up from germline, CDR1 is MNHEY and CDR2 is SVGAGI. CDR3 DNA: TGTGCCAGCAGCCCCGGTGTGGGGCTTGGGCCCCAGCATTTT. Translating gives CASSPGVGLGPQHF.

The V call is TRBV11-2, the J call TRBJ2-7; tentatively, D is TRBD2 (5 bases). This CDR3 region has 14 residues. V was cut by 2 bases and J by 3 bases, with 11 bases left in between. Germline V gene data show CDR1 as SGHAT and CDR2 as FQNNGV. The CDR3 coding sequence is TGTGCCAGCAGCTTAAAAGCGGTGAACTACGAGCAGTACTTC. It is translated as CASSLKAVNYEQYF.

The gene calls are TRBV2 and TRBJ2-7, with 7 bases aligning to TRBD2. The length of the CDR3 is 14 residues. Unmatched junction bases numbered 6, after V lost 7 bases and J lost 0 bases. Germline lookup yields CDR1 SNHLY and CDR2 FYNNEI. CDR3 bases: TGTGCCAGCACGAAGGGAGGGCCCTCCTACGAGCAGTACTTC. This codes for CASTKGGPSYEQYF.

Concerning this clone: Within the sample, other DNA sequences also encode this same CDR3. This sequence joins TRBV28 and TRBJ1-2; D remains ambiguous. This CDR3 has 12 amino acids. Germline V gene data show CDR1 as MDHEN and CDR2 as SYDVKM. V gave up 1 base and J gave up 5 bases, with 5 bases separating them. The CDR3 DNA sequence: TGTGCCAGCAGTTTATACACTTATGGCTACACCTTC. Its protein product is CASSLYTYGYTF.

The chain employs TRBV6-5 and TRBJ1-5; 7 bases map to TRBD1. In germline, CDR1 is MNHEY, CDR2 SVGAGI. This CDR3 spans 14 amino acids. Trimming took 6 bases from V and 6 from J; bases not matched to a gene: 8. The CDR3: CASRSTGESQPQHF. The CDR3 DNA follows: TGTGCCAGCAGGTCTACAGGGGAAAGTCAGCCCCAGCATTTT.

J is TRBJ2-7 and V is TRBV20-1, with D uncertain. Trimming left V 6 bases short and J 0 bases short, with 6 bases between. Germline V gene lookup returns CDR1 DFQATT and CDR2 SNEGSKA (reference sequence). CDR3 length: 11 amino acids. The CDR3, as DNA: TGCAGTGCGGACGGCTCCTACGAGCAGTACTTC. Protein sequence: CSADGSYEQYF.

The rearrangement links TRBV5-5 to TRBJ1-1, with TRBD1 identical over 7 bases. The V gene's germline CDR1 is SGHKS and CDR2 YYEKEE (reference sequence). The CDR3 is 14 amino acids. The ends lost 0 bases at V and 7 bases at J; junction bases unmatched: 6. The CDR3 nucleotides read TGTGCCAGCAGCTTGGCCCCAGGGGGACTTGAAGCTTTCTTT. Protein sequence: CASSLAPGGLEAFF.

In DNA form, the CDR3 reads TGCGCCAGCAGCCAAGATTTTGGCCGACTAACTAGCGGGAGCACAGATACGCAGTATTTT. The encoded protein is CASSQDFGRLTSGSTDTQYF. V gene TRBV4-1 combines with J gene TRBJ2-3, with 9 bases lining up with TRBD2. The ends lost 0 bases at V and 0 bases at J; junction bases unmatched: 13. Germline V gene data show CDR1 as MGHRA and CDR2 as YSYEKL. The CDR3 length is 20 residues.

This clone was observed a few times. The chain joins TRBV28 to TRBJ2-1; 9 positions match TRBD2. Germline V gives CDR1 MDHEN, CDR2 SYDVKM. J gave up 14 bases and V 7 bases, and 21 bases lay outside the gene matches. The CDR3 loop spans 16 amino acids. CDR3 nucleotide sequence: TGTGCCAGCACTACGACTTGGGGGGTTAGCGGGAGAGACAAGTTCTTC. The encoded protein is CASTTTWGVSGRDKFF. The variable domain in full, with the rest retrieved from reference TRBV28 and TRBJ2-1, is DVKVTQSSRYLVKRTGEKVFLECVQDMDHENMFWYRQDPGLGLRLIYFSYDVKMKEKGDIPEGYSVSREKKERFSLILESASTNQTSMYLCASTTTWGVSGRDKFFGPGTRLTVL.

V is TRBV6-5 and J is TRBJ1-1; D call uncertain. Germline assignment: CDR1 MNHEY and CDR2 SVGAGI. Trimming stripped 6 bases from V and 3 bases from J, with 11 bases between. The CDR3 runs to 13 residues. As DNA, the CDR3 is TGTGCCAGCAGAAGGACCCCCTACACTGAAGCTTTCTTT. This sequence encodes CASRRTPYTEAFF.